The next 18 T cell receptor beta chains were all read from a single sample in a study of beta chain features in type 1 diabetes. Sequencing targeted expressed TCRB transcripts, as all isolated RNA had been reverse transcribed. Assay: immunoSEQ multiplex PCR; the TCRdb copy retains only in-frame clones and omits some. This table has fewer than 150,000 clones, 6.9% appearing once. Sequences were obtained from central memory CD4+ T cells from blood. Receptor source: a woman in her thirties in good health.

The rearrangement joins TRBV4-2 to TRBJ2-2; D gene unclear. Germline CDR1 and CDR2: LGHNA and YNFKEQ. This CDR3 contains 20 residues. Between the trimmed V and J ends, which lost 1 base and 4 bases, there was a span of 25 bases. The CDR3: CASSQAERGRAISPTGELFF. The DNA for the CDR3 is TGTGCCAGCAGCCAAGCAGAAAGAGGTCGAGCCATTTCCCCCACCGGGGAGCTGTTTTTT.

This clone has just a few counts. Here the CDR3 reads CASSLDREETQYF. DNA of the CDR3: TGTGCCAGCAGCTTAGACAGGGAAGAGACCCAGTACTTC. The chain joins TRBV7-3 to TRBJ2-5; 7 bases line up with TRBD1. The germline V gene has CDR1 SGHTA and CDR2 FQGTGA. The CDR3 spans 13 residues. The V segment lost 2 bases and the J segment 3 bases; nucleotides outside the gene matches: 0.

This clone was seen more than once but under ten times. The chain carries TRBV19 and TRBJ2-7; 8 nucleotides line up with TRBD1. The germline V gene encodes CDR1 LNHDA and CDR2 SQIVND (reference sequence). V was pared by 5 bases and J by 1 base, with 7 bases of the junction left unmatched. CDR3 length: 15 amino acids. The CDR3 sequence is CASSARQGRSYEQYF. The CDR3 DNA reads as TGTGCCAGTAGTGCGAGACAGGGGAGGTCCTACGAGCAGTACTTC.

There are a few counts of this clone. The chain joins TRBV4-1 to TRBJ2-7; no firm D call. Germline V gene data show CDR1 as MGHRA and CDR2 as YSYEKL. This CDR3 is 14 amino acids long. Trimming stripped 4 bases from V and 2 bases from J, with 12 bases between. The CDR3 nucleotides read TGCGCCAGCAGCCGAGTTAGCTCAACCTACGAGCAGTACTTC. Its translation is CASSRVSSTYEQYF.

This clone came up many times. The chain joins TRBV19 to TRBJ2-2; 11 bases map to TRBD2. From germline, CDR1 is LNHDA and CDR2 SQIVND (reference sequence). V gave up 6 bases and J gave up 3 bases; unmatched junction bases: 6. CDR3 length: 16 amino acids. In DNA form, the CDR3 reads TGTGCCAGTAGGCTACTAGCGGGAGTATACACCGGGGAGCTGTTTTTT. Its protein product is CASRLLAGVYTGELFF.

The table lists this clone with a few counts. J is TRBJ2-5 and V is TRBV5-1; D perhaps matches TRBD2 (5 bases). The length of the CDR3 is 14 residues. V lost 0 bases and J 5 bases, leaving 11 bases between the germline ends. Germline V gene lookup returns CDR1 SGHRS and CDR2 YFSETQ. The CDR3 DNA reads TGCGCCAGCAGCTTGGTCGAGGGTAAGGAGACCCAGTACTTC. Amino acids: CASSLVEGKETQYF.

This clone was seen at least ten times. The genes are TRBV4-3 and TRBJ2-1; D gene unclear. V shed 0 bases and J shed 7 bases, with 13 bases lying between them. Looked up from germline, CDR1 is LGHNA and CDR2 is YSLEER. The CDR3 is 15 amino acids. The CDR3 sequence is CASSQDSHPGNEQFF. The CDR3 bases are TGCGCCAGCAGCCAAGATTCGCACCCCGGGAATGAGCAGTTCTTC.

The rearrangement joins TRBV6-5 to TRBJ2-3; TRBD2 matches at 9 bases. The CDR3 consists of 14 residues. V lost 8 bases to trimming and J lost 3 bases; unmatched junction nucleotides: 6. Germline V gene lookup returns CDR1 MNHEY and CDR2 SVGAGI. CDR3 residues: CASQLAGETDTQYF. In nucleotides, the CDR3 is TGTGCCAGCCAATTAGCGGGAGAGACAGATACGCAGTATTTT.

Remarks on this clone: One end of the junction fails to match germline, which may point to a read error. The V gene is TRBV7-7, the J gene TRBJ2-1; 8 nucleotides align to TRBD1. CDR1 is SSHAT, CDR2 FNYEAQ, per germline (reference sequence). The CDR3 has 17 amino acids. The CDR3 here is CASSSRAGTGAYNEQFF. CDR3 sequence (DNA): TGTGCTAGCAGCTCGCGTGCCGGGACAGGTGCCTACAATGAGCAGTTCTTC.

This chain uses TRBV18 with TRBJ2-4, with 8 bases aligning to TRBD2. Unmatched junction bases numbered 8, after V lost 5 bases and J lost 5 bases. Germline V gives CDR1 KGHSH, CDR2 LQKENI. The CDR3 length is 15 residues. CDR3 protein: CASSWGSGKENIQYF. CDR3 in DNA: TGTGCCAGCTCATGGGGTAGCGGGAAAGAAAACATTCAGTACTTC.

Only a few counts were recorded for this clone. V and J are TRBV7-2 and TRBJ2-7, with a possible D match to TRBD1 (6 bases). The CDR3 is 12 residues long. From germline, CDR1 is SGHTA and CDR2 FQGNSA. Trimming removed 6 bases at V and 4 bases at J, with 10 bases between. The CDR3 region has the DNA TGTGCCAGCAGGTTACAGGGTTACGAGCAGTACTTC. It is translated as CASRLQGYEQYF.

The chain couples TRBV9 to TRBJ1-3; tentatively, D is TRBD1 (5 bases). V lost 0 bases and J 0 bases, leaving 7 bases between the germline ends. This CDR3 spans 15 amino acids. Germline assignment: CDR1 SGDLS and CDR2 YYNGEE. CDR3 coding DNA: TGTGCCAGCAGCGTAGACGACAGCTCTGGAAACACCATATATTTT. As protein: CASSVDDSSGNTIYF.

The chain couples TRBV27 to TRBJ2-5, with TRBD1 matching 8 bases. Germline V gene sequence: CDR1 MNHEY, CDR2 SMNVEV (reference sequence). V trimming: 5 bases; J trimming: 6 bases; junction bases outside the gene matches: 8. The length of the CDR3 is 14 residues. The CDR3 DNA reads TGTGCCAGCAGTGGGACGGACAGGGCTAAGACCCAGTACTTC. It specifies CASSGTDRAKTQYF.

This chain uses TRBV4-2 with TRBJ2-1; TRBD2 matches at 7 bases. V gave up 5 bases and J gave up 1 base; unmatched junction bases: 5. Germline V gene lookup returns CDR1 LGHNA and CDR2 YNFKEQ. The CDR3 has 15 residues. CDR3 sequence reads: CASSESGTSYNEQFF. DNA of the CDR3: TGTGCCAGCAGCGAGAGCGGGACGTCCTACAATGAGCAGTTCTTC.

J is TRBJ2-2 and V is TRBV2; 8 positions match TRBD1. Losses at the gene ends were 6 bases for V and 0 bases for J; bases not matched to a gene: 3. Per the germline V gene, CDR1 is SNHLY and CDR2 is FYNNEI. This CDR3 comprises 15 residues. The DNA for the CDR3 is TGTGCCAGCAGCTTACAGGGGGCGAACACCGGGGAGCTGTTTTTT. This encodes CASSLQGANTGELFF. Variable domain in full (rest from reference TRBV2 and TRBJ2-2): EPEVTQTPSHQVTQMGQEVILRCVPISNHLYFYWYRQILGQKVEFLVSFYNNEISEKSEIFDDQFSVERPDGSNFTLKIRSTKLEDSAMYFCASSLQGANTGELFFGEGSRLTVL.

This clone showed up just a few times. The rearrangement uses TRBV11-2 and TRBJ1-1; D unclear. Germline V gene data show CDR1 as SGHAT and CDR2 as FQNNGV. CDR3 length equals 18 residues. V was trimmed by 5 bases and J by 0 bases, leaving 22 bases between them. CDR3 DNA sequence: TGTGCCAGCAGCGGCGGCGGTCTCTTCAGAAGGTTGAACACTGAAGCTTTCTTT. Its protein is CASSGGGLFRRLNTEAFF.

This clone was seen ten or more times. The V call is TRBV27, the J call TRBJ2-6; perhaps TRBD1 as D (6 bases). The CDR3 runs 14 residues. Trimming shortened V by 6 bases and J by 1 base, and 7 bases separated the two germline ends. Germline loops: CDR1 MNHEY, CDR2 SMNVEV (reference sequence). This chain's CDR3 is CASRQGSGANVLTF. CDR3 sequence (DNA): TGTGCCAGCAGACAGGGATCTGGGGCCAACGTCCTGACTTTC.

This clone was seen more than once but under ten times. CDR3 loop: CASNPWGTDNEQFF. CDR3 in DNA: TGTGCCAGCAATCCCTGGGGGACAGACAATGAGCAGTTCTTC. V is TRBV7-2 and J is TRBJ2-1; 7 bases map to TRBD1. Germline lookup yields CDR1 SGHTA and CDR2 FQGNSA. CDR3 size: 14 residues. After removal of 7 bases from V and 5 bases from J, the junction contained 8 bases not matched to a gene.